These 13 T cell receptor beta chains were all obtained from the same sample, sequenced in a study of T cell responses to AZD1222 COVID-19 vaccine. The repertoire was sequenced with immunoSEQ multiplex PCR; TCRdb's copy has only in-frame clones and lacks some. The sample contains approximately 150,000 clones, roughly nine tenths of which appear only once. Sample: peripheral blood, taken on day 0 of AZD1222 vaccination. The receptor source for this set is an adult in good health.

The chain combines TRBV4-1 with TRBJ1-5, with TRBD1 as a possible D gene (5 bases). The length of the CDR3 is 17 residues. Germline CDR1 is MGHRA and CDR2 is YSYEKL. V was shortened by 0 bases and J by 3 bases, with 15 bases between the two germline ends. The CDR3 sequence: CASSQEGIREFNQPQHF. CDR3 nucleotides: TGCGCCAGCAGCCAAGAAGGTATCAGGGAATTCAATCAGCCCCAGCATTTT.

CDR3: CASSTWTSGRRDEQFF. In DNA, the CDR3 is TGTGCCAGCAGTACATGGACTAGCGGGAGGCGGGATGAGCAGTTCTTC. The rearrangement joins TRBV6-2 or TRBV6-3 to TRBJ2-1; 14 bases are shared with TRBD2. In germline, CDR1 is MNHEY, CDR2 SVGEGT. The CDR3 length is 16 residues. V shed 5 bases, J shed 8 bases, and the junction held 8 bases outside the gene matches.

The genes are TRBV4-1 and TRBJ1-2, with 12 positions matching TRBD1. V trimming: 0 bases; J trimming: 8 bases; junction bases outside the gene matches: 16. Germline CDR1 MGHRA, CDR2 YSYEKL. The CDR3 consists of 19 residues. CDR3 protein: CASSQDYIEAGQGARGYTF. The CDR3 DNA follows: TGCGCCAGCAGCCAAGATTATATAGAGGCGGGACAGGGGGCTCGCGGCTACACCTTC.

The chain uses TRBV7-3 and TRBJ2-2, with D perhaps given as TRBD1 or TRBD2 (6 bases each). V was shortened by 9 bases and J by 2 bases, with 13 bases between the two germline ends. The CDR3 extends over 14 amino acids. Germline V CDR1 and CDR2: SGHTA, FQGTGA. CDR3 sequence reads: CASRGGGNTGELFF. The CDR3 DNA reads as TGTGCCAGTAGAGGGGGAGGAAACACCGGGGAGCTGTTTTTT.

The chain joins TRBV24-1 to TRBJ1-5; 7 bases agree with TRBD1. The CDR3 totals 13 residues. Germline V gives CDR1 KGHDR, CDR2 SFDVKD. V lost 5 bases and J lost 6; bases outside the gene matches: 3. CDR3 coding DNA: TGTGCCACCAGTGGGACAGGACTTCAGCCCCAGCATTTT. It codes for CATSGTGLQPQHF.

The V gene is TRBV20-1, the J gene TRBJ2-7, with D tentatively TRBD1 (5 bases). The CDR3 runs to 12 residues. V was trimmed by 3 bases and J by 2 bases, leaving 8 bases between them. From germline, CDR1 is DFQATT and CDR2 SNEGSKA (reference sequence). Written as DNA, the CDR3 is TGCAGTGCTAGTGGCAGGGCCTACGAGCAGTACTTC. It is translated as CSASGRAYEQYF.

The chain has TRBV10-2 and TRBJ2-1; 9 nucleotides agree with TRBD2. Per germline, CDR1 WSHSY and CDR2 SAAADI. The CDR3 extends over 17 amino acids. V dropped 3 bases and J dropped 7; count of bases not matched to a gene: 13. This chain's CDR3 is CASSDLAGPQEGNEQFF. CDR3 nucleotide sequence: TGCGCCAGCAGTGATCTAGCGGGACCGCAGGAGGGAAATGAGCAGTTCTTC.

As regards this clone: One junction end disagrees with the germline gene, perhaps due to a read error. V usage is TRBV7-7 and J usage is TRBJ2-2, with 15 nucleotides matching TRBD2. Germline V CDR1 and CDR2: SSHAT, FNYEAQ (reference sequence). CDR3 size: 21 residues. Here the CDR3 reads CASSTHGLAGGQGTNTGELFF. CDR3 nucleotide sequence: TGTGCTAGCAGCACCCATGGACTAGCGGGAGGGCAGGGTACGAACACCGGGGAGCTGTTTTTT.

The chain recombines TRBV9 with TRBJ2-3; TRBD2 aligns across 7 bases. There are 16 residues in the CDR3. Germline V gene sequence: CDR1 SGDLS, CDR2 YYNGEE. Unmatched junction bases numbered 6, after V lost 0 bases and J lost 2 bases. This CDR3 is CASSVVGLADTDTQYF. CDR3 DNA sequence: TGTGCCAGCAGCGTAGTGGGCCTAGCGGACACAGATACGCAGTATTTT.

The chain is built from TRBV4-1 and TRBJ2-1, with unresolved D. CDR1 MGHRA and CDR2 YSYEKL come from the germline V gene. V shed 1 base and J shed 6 bases, with 7 bases lying between them. CDR3 length: 13 residues. The CDR3 DNA reads TGCGCCAGCAGCCAAGCTGTGGGCAATGAGCAGTTCTTC. It encodes CASSQAVGNEQFF.

The gene calls are TRBV11-2 and TRBJ2-5, with TRBD1 matching 8 bases. V shed 2 bases, J shed 3 bases, and the junction held 8 bases outside the gene matches. CDR1 and CDR2 from the germline V gene are SGHAT and FQNNGV. This CDR3 region has 16 residues. The DNA of the CDR3 is TGTGCCAGCAGCTTATTCCCAGGGGGCGAGGAAGAGACCCAGTACTTC. Protein: CASSLFPGGEEETQYF.

In its sample, this clone was seen once. V and J are TRBV2 and TRBJ1-6, with TRBD1 identical over 9 bases. Germline-derived CDR1 and CDR2 are SNHLY and FYNNEI. Trimming cost V 6 bases and J 5 bases; bases outside gene matches: 5. The CDR3 runs to 15 residues. The CDR3 loop is CASSARDRDNSPLHF. Written as DNA, the CDR3 is TGTGCCAGCAGCGCTCGGGACAGGGATAATTCACCCCTCCACTTT.

The chain is built from TRBV25-1 and TRBJ2-7, with D maybe TRBD2 (6 bases). CDR1 and CDR2 (germline): MGHDK, SYGVNS. There are 13 residues in the CDR3. With 5 bases removed from V and 3 bases from J, the gap between germline ends came to 11 bases. CDR3 sequence (DNA): TGTGCCAGCAGTCTTGTCGGGGGCTACGAGCAGTACTTC. Encoded protein: CASSLVGGYEQYF.